Listed below are T cell receptor beta chains from one sample, sequenced in a study of response to subunit inactivated influenza vaccine. From the RT-PCR reads, TCRdb called clonotypes with MiXCR, one entry per CDR3 protein. The sample yields fewer than 700,000 distinct CDR3 sequences, 10% to 15% seen once. This material consisted of PBMCs from blood, taken 40 to 50 days after vaccination. These receptors originate from a man aged 50 to 60 who received an inactivated influenza vaccine. Each CDR3 is given with its conserved first and last residue. D genes are given only for firm matches. Not every row has a clone size; where given, it reads once, few, many or a size class.

j_call: TRBJ2-1
d_call: TRBD2
v_call: TRBV5-1
clone_size: many
cdr3_nt: TGCGCCAGCAGCAAAAGCGGGGGGGCTGGCAATGAGCAGTTCTTC
cdr3_aa: CASSKSGGAGNEQFF

j_call: TRBJ2-3
d_call: TRBD2
v_call: TRBV7-2
clone_size: .
cdr3_nt: TGTGCCAGCAGCTCCGGGACTAGCGGGAGTACGCAGTATTTT
cdr3_aa: CASSSGTSGSTQYF

j_call: TRBJ2-3
d_call: .
v_call: TRBV10-3
clone_size: few
cdr3_nt: TGTGCCATTCAAGGTGTAGGGTCAGATACGCAGTATTTT
cdr3_aa: CAIQGVGSDTQYF

j_call: TRBJ2-2
d_call: TRBD2
v_call: TRBV5-1
clone_size: few
cdr3_nt: TGCGCCAGCAGCAAGGGACTAGCGGCGAACACCGGGGAGCTGTTTTTT
cdr3_aa: CASSKGLAANTGELFF

j_call: TRBJ2-5
d_call: TRBD1
v_call: TRBV15
clone_size: many
cdr3_nt: TGTGCCACCAGCAGAGATCGTGGGACAGCTCAAGAGACCCAGTACTTC
cdr3_aa: CATSRDRGTAQETQYF

j_call: TRBJ2-7
d_call: TRBD2
v_call: TRBV5-1
clone_size: .
cdr3_nt: TGCGCCAGCAGCTTGGCCAAAGCTAGCGGGTGGTTCTACGAGCAGTACTTC
cdr3_aa: CASSLAKASGWFYEQYF

j_call: TRBJ2-3
d_call: TRBD2
v_call: TRBV20-1
clone_size: many
cdr3_nt: TGCAGTGCGGACGTAGGGACTAGCGGGGGAGATACGCAGTATTTT
cdr3_aa: CSADVGTSGGDTQYF

j_call: TRBJ1-2
d_call: .
v_call: TRBV12-3/TRBV12-4
clone_size: many
cdr3_nt: TGTGCCAGCAGTCCGCGGGGGAACTATGGCTACACCTTC
cdr3_aa: CASSPRGNYGYTF

j_call: TRBJ2-1
d_call: .
v_call: TRBV6-1
clone_size: many
cdr3_nt: TGTGCCAGCACCAAACTTGGACAAGTCAGGGATGAGCAGTTCTTC
cdr3_aa: CASTKLGQVRDEQFF

j_call: TRBJ2-1
d_call: .
v_call: TRBV4-3
clone_size: few
cdr3_nt: TGCGCCAGCAGCCAGGGGTCAGAGAGATACAATGAGCAGTTCTTC
cdr3_aa: CASSQGSERYNEQFF

j_call: TRBJ2-1
d_call: TRBD1
v_call: TRBV3-1
clone_size: .
cdr3_nt: TGTGCCTTCTGTTTAGCGAAAATCTGGGACAGGGAATTGAATGAGCAGTTCTTC
cdr3_aa: CAFCLAKIWDRELNEQFF

j_call: TRBJ2-1
d_call: TRBD1
v_call: TRBV5-1
clone_size: few
cdr3_nt: TGCGCCAGCATCGCCGGGACAGGGCTGTCACATGAGCAGTTCTTC
cdr3_aa: CASIAGTGLSHEQFF

j_call: TRBJ2-5
d_call: TRBD1
v_call: TRBV11-2
clone_size: few
cdr3_nt: TGTGCCAGCAGCTTAGGGACAGGCGGTTTTGGAGAGACCCAGTACTTC
cdr3_aa: CASSLGTGGFGETQYF

j_call: TRBJ2-5
d_call: .
v_call: TRBV20-1
clone_size: .
cdr3_nt: TGCAGTCCCCGGACCTCCAAGGGGGTTAAAGAGACCCAGTACTTC
cdr3_aa: CSPRTSKGVKETQYF

j_call: TRBJ1-2
d_call: .
v_call: TRBV6-5
clone_size: .
cdr3_nt: TGTGCCAGCAGTTACGGGTCAGCGGGGAACTATGGCTACACCTTC
cdr3_aa: CASSYGSAGNYGYTF

j_call: TRBJ1-1
d_call: TRBD1
v_call: TRBV20-1
clone_size: many
cdr3_nt: TGCAGTGCTAGAAGGGTCGGGAACAGGGGAATTGGTGAAGCTTTCTTT
cdr3_aa: CSARRVGNRGIGEAFF

j_call: TRBJ2-1
d_call: .
v_call: TRBV12-3/TRBV12-4
clone_size: .
cdr3_nt: TGTGCCAGCAGTTTAGCCCACCCCTACAATGAGCAGTTCTTC
cdr3_aa: CASSLAHPYNEQFF

j_call: TRBJ2-1
d_call: .
v_call: TRBV11-3
clone_size: .
cdr3_nt: TGTGCCAGCAGCCTCGGACCCGGGAGCAATGAGCAGTTCTTC
cdr3_aa: CASSLGPGSNEQFF

j_call: TRBJ2-1
d_call: .
v_call: TRBV6-1
clone_size: .
cdr3_nt: TGTGCCAGCACCAACTCCGGGGGTCGGAGGCAGTACAATGAGCAGTTCTTC
cdr3_aa: CASTNSGGRRQYNEQFF

j_call: TRBJ1-1
d_call: TRBD1
v_call: TRBV7-9
clone_size: .
cdr3_nt: TGTGCCAGCAGCTTAGCGAGACAGGGAACCGGTGAAGCTTTCTTT
cdr3_aa: CASSLARQGTGEAFF

j_call: TRBJ1-5
d_call: .
v_call: TRBV10-3
clone_size: once
cdr3_nt: TGTGCCATCACTGAGAGGGAACAGCCCCAGCATTTT
cdr3_aa: CAITEREQPQHF

j_call: TRBJ1-5
d_call: .
v_call: TRBV3-1
clone_size: few
cdr3_nt: TGTGCCAGCAGCCAAACCGGACAGAATCAGCCCCAGCATTTT
cdr3_aa: CASSQTGQNQPQHF

j_call: TRBJ1-2
d_call: .
v_call: TRBV4-3
clone_size: few
cdr3_nt: TGCGCCAGCAGCTCCCCAGTCCGGGGAGTGAGCTATGGCTACACCTTC
cdr3_aa: CASSSPVRGVSYGYTF

j_call: TRBJ1-5
d_call: .
v_call: TRBV5-5
clone_size: few
cdr3_nt: TGTGCCAGCAGCCCGGAGTTTGGTCCAGAGACTTTCAATCAGCCCCAGCATTTT
cdr3_aa: CASSPEFGPETFNQPQHF

j_call: TRBJ2-7
d_call: TRBD2
v_call: TRBV27
clone_size: few
cdr3_nt: TGTGCCAGCAGTTTAGCAGTAGGGCTAGCGGCTGGCGGGTCCTACGAGCAGTACTTC
cdr3_aa: CASSLAVGLAAGGSYEQYF

j_call: TRBJ1-2
d_call: TRBD1
v_call: TRBV11-2
clone_size: few
cdr3_nt: TGTGCCAGCAGCCCCAATCCAGGGGGAGGAGGCTACACCTTC
cdr3_aa: CASSPNPGGGGYTF

j_call: TRBJ1-4
d_call: .
v_call: TRBV12-3/TRBV12-4
clone_size: few
cdr3_nt: TGTGCCAGCAGGGAGGCTGGGACTAATGAAAAACTGTTTTTT
cdr3_aa: CASREAGTNEKLFF

j_call: TRBJ2-2
d_call: .
v_call: TRBV28
clone_size: .
cdr3_nt: TGTGCCAGCAGTCTTTGGGCCTCCTCGAACACCGGGGAGCTGTTTTTT
cdr3_aa: CASSLWASSNTGELFF

j_call: TRBJ2-5
d_call: TRBD2
v_call: TRBV7-9
clone_size: few
cdr3_nt: TGTGCCAGCAGCTTAGAGCTACGGGGGGCCCAGTACTTC
cdr3_aa: CASSLELRGAQYF

j_call: TRBJ1-1
d_call: .
v_call: TRBV12-3/TRBV12-4
clone_size: many
cdr3_nt: TGTGCCAGCAGTTCGACAGGAGGGTTCTATGCTTTCTTT
cdr3_aa: CASSSTGGFYAFF

j_call: TRBJ1-2
d_call: TRBD1
v_call: TRBV5-1
clone_size: few
cdr3_nt: TGCGCCAGCAGCCCACCGGGACAGGGAGGCTATGGCTACACCTTC
cdr3_aa: CASSPPGQGGYGYTF

j_call: TRBJ1-5
d_call: .
v_call: TRBV20-1
clone_size: .
cdr3_nt: TGCAGTGCTAGAACTTTCGGTCAGCCCCAGCATTTT
cdr3_aa: CSARTFGQPQHF

j_call: TRBJ2-5
d_call: TRBD1
v_call: TRBV18
clone_size: .
cdr3_nt: TGTGCCAGCTCACCCTACACAGGGGTGGAGACCCAGTACTTC
cdr3_aa: CASSPYTGVETQYF

j_call: TRBJ2-7
d_call: .
v_call: TRBV10-2
clone_size: .
cdr3_nt: TGCGCCAGCAGTGATGGGAGATTTCCCTACGAGCAGTACTTC
cdr3_aa: CASSDGRFPYEQYF

j_call: TRBJ2-1
d_call: TRBD2
v_call: TRBV11-1
clone_size: .
cdr3_nt: TGTGCCAGCACCGACGGGACTAGCGGGACGAGCACTTACCTCGAGCAGTTCTTC
cdr3_aa: CASTDGTSGTSTYLEQFF

j_call: TRBJ2-5
d_call: .
v_call: TRBV7-6
clone_size: .
cdr3_nt: TGTGCCAGCAAACAGCTTAGCGGCCAGTGGGAGACCCAGTACTTC
cdr3_aa: CASKQLSGQWETQYF

j_call: TRBJ2-3
d_call: .
v_call: TRBV20-1
clone_size: .
cdr3_nt: TGCATTGCTAGAGGGGATACGCAGTATTTT
cdr3_aa: CIARGDTQYF

j_call: TRBJ2-7
d_call: TRBD2
v_call: TRBV18
clone_size: few
cdr3_nt: TGTGCCAGCTCACCTCCGGGACTAGCGGACTCCTACGAGCAGTACTTC
cdr3_aa: CASSPPGLADSYEQYF